These 32 T cell receptor beta chains were sequenced from one sample in a study of T cell repertoires in cytomegalovirus infection (dated by TCRdb to about 2019). Per the publication, the treatment or condition label means: in vitro stimulation with specific CMV peptide epitopes to enrich CMV-specific T cells. The sequencer was an Illumina HiSeq 1500. The raw public reads went through TCRdb reprocessing: fastp at Q25, MiXCR clone calling, in-frame beta chains kept. Each CDR3 protein gets just one entry, which takes the most common genes and DNA from the rows behind it. Counted in this sample were roughly 920,000 distinct CDR3 sequences; roughly 31% of them appeared once. Of the sample, roughly an eighth falls within the top ten clones. No antigen has been identified for these receptors. The specimen comprised cultured CD8+ T cells from PBMCs, sampled from culture after CMV antigen stimulation. The receptor source for this set is a human donor in good health (CMV status not recorded). Some clones in this sample may be carry-over from other donors' samples.

The DNA of the CDR3 is TGTGCCAGCAGTTTCAATTCGGGGACTGGTCCCCTGGACGAGCAGTACGTC. It translates to CASSFNSGTGPLDEQYV. The rearrangement uses TRBV28 and TRBJ2-7; TRBD2 is a possible D gene (6 bases). Germline CDR1 is MDHEN and CDR2 is SYDVKM. The V end was cut by 3 bases, the J end by 5 bases, with 23 bases between. This CDR3 has 17 residues.

V is TRBV6-8 and J is TRBJ2-2; maybe TRBD2 (5 bases). The V end lost 6 bases, the J end lost 1 base, and 9 bases lay between the germline ends. CDR1 MNHGY and CDR2 SAAAGT come from the germline V gene. This CDR3 spans 14 amino acids. For the CDR3, the DNA is TGTGCCAGCAGGTACGGGGTGAACACCGGGGAGCTGTTTTTT. Encoded protein: CASRYGVNTGELFF.

The genes are TRBV20-1 and TRBJ2-7, with D maybe TRBD1 (5 bases). The CDR3 loop spans 15 amino acids. The germline V gene encodes CDR1 DFQATT and CDR2 SNEGSKA (reference sequence). V shed 0 bases and J shed 0 bases, with 12 bases lying between them. The CDR3, as DNA: TGCAGTGCTAGAGACAGGGTTAGGAGCTCCTACGAGCAGTACTTC. Its translation: CSARDRVRSSYEQYF.

This clonotype was counted only a few times. Possible read error: a much larger clone is one base away. J is TRBJ2-3 and V is TRBV6-8; D remains unclear. Trimming took off 0 bases at V and 7 bases at J, with 2 bases between the two ends. Germline values: CDR1 MNHGY, CDR2 SAAAGT. The CDR3 length is 11 residues. In nucleotides, the CDR3 is TGTGCCAGCAGTTACTCAAATACGCAGTATTTT. Residues: CASSYSNTQYF.

The chain uses TRBV7-9 and TRBJ2-5, with 7 bases fitting TRBD2. CDR1 SEHNR and CDR2 FQNEAQ come from the germline V gene (reference sequence). This CDR3 region has 14 residues. The V gene end was trimmed by 5 bases and the J gene end by 2 bases; junction bases not matched to a gene: 5. CDR3 sequence (DNA): TGTGCCAGCAGCATTGGACTAGGACAAGAGACCCAGTACTTC. Translating gives CASSIGLGQETQYF.

This clonotype came up a few times. The rearrangement uses TRBV19 and TRBJ1-2; 7 bases map to TRBD1. The CDR3 contains 13 residues. Germline V gives CDR1 LNHDA, CDR2 SQIVND (reference sequence). The trim removed 5 bases at V and 6 bases at J, leaving 6 bases unmatched. CDR3 coding DNA: TGTGCCAGTAGTCTCACAGGGGCGGATGGCTACACCTTC. Translated: CASSLTGADGYTF.

This chain uses TRBV12-3 or TRBV12-4 with TRBJ2-1, with D perhaps matching TRBD2 (6 bases). The CDR3 extends over 15 amino acids. The V end lost 5 bases, the J end lost 6 bases, and 17 bases lay between the germline ends. CDR3 DNA: TGTGCCAGCAGTCCCCGGGACTTCTTCGGCAATGAGCAGTTCTTC. Translated, it gives CASSPRDFFGNEQFF.

The chain couples TRBV13 to TRBJ2-1; no firm D call. Trimming stripped 8 bases from V and 8 bases from J, with 16 bases between. Germline values: CDR1 PRHDT, CDR2 FYEKMQ (reference sequence). The CDR3 runs 13 residues. The CDR3 DNA reads TGTGCCAGCGCGCTTGAGTTCGTCCATGAGCAGTTCTTC. This translates into CASALEFVHEQFF.

This sequence joins TRBV6-1 and TRBJ1-4, with a tentative D call TRBD1 (5 bases). Per germline, CDR1 MNHNS and CDR2 SASEGT. The CDR3 totals 16 residues. Trimming removed 0 bases from V and 6 bases from J, with 14 bases in between. The CDR3: CASSEAQGVVYEKLFF. CDR3 DNA: TGTGCCAGCAGTGAAGCGCAAGGGGTTGTTTATGAAAAACTGTTTTTT.

This clonotype was found a few times. V is TRBV20-1 and J is TRBJ2-3; 14 nucleotides align to TRBD2. Germline V gene sequence: CDR1 DFQATT, CDR2 SNEGSKA (reference sequence). With V trimmed by 5 bases and J by 5 bases, 6 bases remained unmatched. The CDR3 runs 15 residues. The CDR3 region has the DNA TGCAGTGCTCCTGGGACTAGCGGGGGTGAAGATACGCAGTATTTT. Translating gives CSAPGTSGGEDTQYF.

This rearrangement joins TRBV19 to TRBJ2-5, with no clear D. The V end lost 5 bases, the J end lost 0 bases, and 13 bases lay between the germline ends. Germline loops: CDR1 LNHDA, CDR2 SQIVND (reference sequence). The CDR3 covers 15 residues. In nucleotides, the CDR3 is TGTGCCAGTAGTCCTTGGCCAGTTAACCAAGAGACCCAGTACTTC. Translating gives CASSPWPVNQETQYF.

This clonotype has ten or more counts. The rearrangement joins TRBV7-9 to TRBJ2-7; 7 bases agree with TRBD2. V dropped 0 bases and J dropped 3; count of bases not matched to a gene: 11. Germline CDR1 SEHNR, CDR2 FQNEAQ (reference sequence). This CDR3 spans 17 amino acids. The CDR3 spells CASSLAGGSRPNYEQYV. The CDR3 bases are TGTGCCAGCAGCTTAGCGGGGGGGAGCAGGCCGAACTACGAGCAGTACGTC.

The chain combines TRBV6-1 with TRBJ2-1, with no clear D. V was shortened by 7 bases and J by 4 bases, with 11 bases between the two germline ends. CDR3 length: 13 residues. Germline V gene sequence: CDR1 MNHNS, CDR2 SASEGT. As DNA, the CDR3 is TGTGCCAGCACCTGGTTGGGTTACAATGAGCAGTTCTTC. Amino acid sequence: CASTWLGYNEQFF.

A remark on this clonotype: Since no conserved phenylalanine or tryptophan closes the CDR3, a read error is the likely cause. V and J are TRBV4-1 and TRBJ2-7, with a tentative D call TRBD1 (6 bases). V shed 3 bases and J shed 1 base, with 10 bases lying between them. The CDR3 has 14 residues. Germline V gene sequence: CDR1 MGHRA, CDR2 YSYEKL. CDR3 nucleotide sequence: TGCGCCAGCAGCCAGGGCAGGGGATCCTACGAGCAGTACTCC. Residues: CASSQGRGSYEQYS.

In the case of this clonotype: Given a much more abundant clone one base away, this may be a read error. The rearrangement links TRBV7-3 to TRBJ2-2; D remains unclear. This CDR3 spans 14 amino acids. The ends were cut back, 6 bases at V and 0 bases at J, with 8 bases in the middle. Germline values: CDR1 SGHTA, CDR2 FQGTGA. CDR3 sequence reads: CASSTDPNTGELFF. CDR3 bases: TGTGCCAGCAGTACGGACCCGAACACCGGGGAGCTGTTTTTT.

This clonotype was picked up a small number of times. The chain carries TRBV7-9 and TRBJ1-6; 9 bases match TRBD1. In germline, CDR1 is SEHNR, CDR2 FQNEAQ (reference sequence). The length of the CDR3 is 16 residues. The V gene end was trimmed by 4 bases and the J gene end by 2 bases; junction bases not matched to a gene: 3. The CDR3 protein is CASSSRTGAYNSPLHF. DNA of the CDR3: TGTGCCAGCAGCTCAAGGACAGGGGCCTATAATTCACCCCTCCACTTT. Full variable domain (remainder filled in from reference TRBV7-9 and TRBJ1-6): DTGVSQNPRHKITKRGQNVTFRCDPISEHNRLYWYRQTLGQGPEFLTYFQNEAQLEKSRLLSDRFSAERPKGSFSTLEIQRTEQGDSAMYLCASSSRTGAYNSPLHFGNGTRLTVT.

This clonotype was seen only a few times. The rearrangement joins TRBV6-2 or TRBV6-3 to TRBJ2-7; D is unclear. Per the germline V gene, CDR1 is MNHEY and CDR2 is SVGEGT. This CDR3 contains 12 residues. Trimming pared 6 bases from V and 5 bases from J, leaving 11 bases between. For the CDR3, the DNA is TGTGCCAGCAGGACCCTGGGTGACGAGCAGTACGTC. Amino acid sequence: CASRTLGDEQYV.

Notes on this clonotype: A much larger clonotype is one base distant, so this may be a read error. The J gene is TRBJ1-2, the V gene TRBV27; D is uncertain. In germline, CDR1 is MNHEY, CDR2 SMNVEV (reference sequence). The CDR3 spans 10 residues. The CDR3 spells CANSSGGYTF. The CDR3 DNA sequence: TGTGCCAACAGTTCGGGGGGCTACACCTTC.

This clonotype turned up a few times. This chain links TRBV7-2 with TRBJ2-2; 7 bases are a match to TRBD2. Looked up from germline, CDR1 is SGHTA and CDR2 is FQGNSA. V was clipped by 5 bases and J by 4 bases; unmatched bases: 4. The CDR3 runs to 14 residues. Here the CDR3 DNA reads TGTGCCAGCAGCCCTCAGCGGGGCACCGGGGAGCTGTTTTTT. Amino acid sequence: CASSPQRGTGELFF.

In this sample, this clonotype turned up once. A much larger clonotype is one base distant, so this may be a read error. The V and J genes are TRBV6-2 or TRBV6-3 and TRBJ2-1; D gene unclear. The CDR3 has 13 amino acids. Germline CDR1 is MNHEY and CDR2 is SVGEGT. Trimming shortened V by 8 bases and J by 2 bases, and 10 bases separated the two germline ends. This CDR3 reads CASWYRTYNEQFF. As DNA, the CDR3 is TGTGCCAGCTGGTACCGAACCTACAATGAGCAGTTCTTC.

This clonotype was observed many times. The chain links TRBV7-2 to TRBJ2-5; TRBD2 aligns across 7 bases. From germline, CDR1 is SGHTA and CDR2 FQGNSA. J was trimmed by 1 base and V by 2 bases; bases with no gene match: 10. There are 17 residues in the CDR3. The CDR3 coding sequence is TGTGCCAGCAGCTTAAGTCCAGCAGGGAGGGGCCAAGAGACCCAGTACTTC. Amino acids: CASSLSPAGRGQETQYF. Variable domain in full (rest from reference TRBV7-2 and TRBJ2-5): GAGVSQSPSNKVTEKGKDVELRCDPISGHTALYWYRQSLGQGLEFLIYFQGNSAPDKSGLPSDRFSAERTGGSVSTLTIQRTQQEDSAVYLCASSLSPAGRGQETQYFGPGTRLLVL.

The V gene is TRBV10-3, the J gene TRBJ1-4; the D is unclear. The CDR3 totals 14 residues. CDR1 and CDR2 from the germline V gene are ENHRY and SYGVKD. Deletions cut 3 bases from V and 0 bases from J, with 5 bases between. CDR3 sequence reads: CAISEAATNEKLFF. As DNA, the CDR3 is TGTGCCATCAGTGAAGCAGCAACTAATGAAAAACTGTTTTTT.

This clonotype was seen ten or more times. The chain combines TRBV7-2 with TRBJ2-3; 9 nucleotides align to TRBD1. Germline-derived CDR1 and CDR2 are SGHTA and FQGNSA. Losses at the gene ends were 1 base for V and 0 bases for J; bases not matched to a gene: 11. This CDR3 spans 19 amino acids. In DNA, the CDR3 is TGTGCCAGCAGCTTAGGAGCCGGGACAGGGTACCGTAGCACAGATACGCAGTATTTT. Its translation is CASSLGAGTGYRSTDTQYF.

The CDR3, as DNA: TGTGCCAGCAGCTTGGGGTCGTCCTTTGTTTCTGAAGCTTTCTTT. Its protein is CASSLGSSFVSEAFF. The genes are TRBV11-3 and TRBJ1-1; the D is unclear. V lost 3 bases to trimming and J lost 6 bases, with 17 bases between them. Per the germline V gene, CDR1 is SGHNT and CDR2 is YENEEA. The CDR3 is made up of 15 amino acids.

This clonotype has a count of ten or more. This rearrangement joins TRBV7-2 to TRBJ1-1, with TRBD1 as a possible D gene (6 bases). V dropped 2 bases and J dropped 3 bases, with 13 bases sitting between them. From germline, CDR1 is SGHTA and CDR2 FQGNSA. The CDR3 runs to 15 residues. CDR3 in DNA: TGTGCCAGCAGCTTATTACAGGGTGGAGACACTGAAGCTTTCTTT. Its translation is CASSLLQGGDTEAFF.

The chain is built from TRBV9 and TRBJ2-5, with D tentatively TRBD1 (6 bases). Per germline, CDR1 SGDLS and CDR2 YYNGEE. Trimming took 4 bases from V and 5 from J, leaving 15 bases between them. CDR3 length: 14 residues. Written as DNA, the CDR3 is TGTGCCAGCAGCCCCCCCCAGGGGTCTGAGACCCAGTACTTC. Translated: CASSPPQGSETQYF.

The DNA of the CDR3 is TGTGCCAGCAGCCAGCTTAGCGGGGGGCCGGAGACCCAGTACTTC. Its translation: CASSQLSGGPETQYF. The chain uses TRBV4-2 and TRBJ2-5; 10 positions match TRBD2. CDR1 LGHNA and CDR2 YNFKEQ come from the germline V gene. CDR3 length: 15 amino acids. With V trimmed by 3 bases and J by 5 bases, 6 bases remained unmatched.

The chain is built from TRBV24-1 and TRBJ2-1; 8 bases agree with TRBD2. The germline gives CDR1 KGHDR, CDR2 SFDVKD. The CDR3 contains 13 residues. Trimming took 4 bases from V and 7 from J; bases not matched to a gene: 2. Written as DNA, the CDR3 is TGTGCCACCAGTGACGGGGGGGCAAATGAGCAGTTCTTC. Amino acids: CATSDGGANEQFF.

The rearrangement links TRBV4-1 to TRBJ1-6; weak D call: TRBD1 (5 bases). Trimming took 1 base from V and 10 from J, leaving 14 bases between them. The V gene's germline CDR1 is MGHRA and CDR2 YSYEKL. The CDR3 contains 15 residues. The DNA for the CDR3 is TGCGCCAGCAGCCAAGGGGAAGGGTGGGACTCACCCCTCCACTTT. Translation: CASSQGEGWDSPLHF.

This clonotype was counted once. A junction end diverges from the germline sequence, so it may reflect a read error. For the CDR3, the DNA is TGTACCAGCAGCGGGACAGGGGTACAAGAGACCCAGTACTTC. It yields the protein CTSSGTGVQETQYF. The J gene is TRBJ2-5, the V gene TRBV7-3; 10 bases agree with TRBD1. This CDR3 is built from 14 residues. Germline V gene sequence: CDR1 SGHTA, CDR2 FQGTGA.

The V and J genes are TRBV6-2 or TRBV6-3 and TRBJ1-4, with 10 bases matching TRBD1. The germline CDR1 and CDR2 sequences are MNHEY and SVGEGT. The CDR3 has 18 residues. V shed 2 bases, J shed 2 bases, and the junction held 8 bases outside the gene matches. The CDR3 nucleotides are TGTGCCAGCAGTTACCAGGGACAGGGGAGGATTACTAATGAAAAACTGTTTTTT. As protein: CASSYQGQGRITNEKLFF.

V is TRBV6-1 and J is TRBJ2-7, with a possible D match to TRBD2 (5 bases). CDR1 MNHNS and CDR2 SASEGT come from the germline V gene. Trimming shortened V by 5 bases and J by 5 bases, and 22 bases separated the two germline ends. The CDR3 is made up of 16 amino acids. CDR3 region: CASSPTRESVFHEQYV. The DNA for the CDR3 is TGTGCCAGCAGTCCCACTAGGGAGTCCGTTTTCCACGAGCAGTACGTC.